The subject of this entry is one T cell receptor beta chain. V lost 4 bases to trimming and J lost 6 bases; unmatched junction nucleotides: 10. In germline, CDR1 is SGHNT, CDR2 YYREEE (reference sequence). CDR3 length: 16 amino acids. The data belong to a study of long-term antiretroviral therapy in people with HIV. Cryopreserved PBMC samples of about 1-11 million cells were used for DNA extraction. The libraries were made with immunoSEQ v3.0 at survey level. The assay was immunoSEQ multiplex PCR, and TCRdb's table has in-frame clones only and misses some. The sample includes roughly 25,000 clones, just under 85% seen only once; the top ten take 5.6%.

The J gene is TRBJ2-2, the V gene TRBV5-4; 9 bases match TRBD2. The sequence was obtained from a man aged 25 to 40 with HIV. The specimen was unsorted PBMCs, collected 0.7 years before starting antiretroviral therapy. Here the CDR3 reads CASSPQRGATPGELFF. CDR3 nucleotide sequence: TGTGCCAGCAGCCCGCAGCGGGGGGCAACCCCCGGGGAGCTGTTTTTT.